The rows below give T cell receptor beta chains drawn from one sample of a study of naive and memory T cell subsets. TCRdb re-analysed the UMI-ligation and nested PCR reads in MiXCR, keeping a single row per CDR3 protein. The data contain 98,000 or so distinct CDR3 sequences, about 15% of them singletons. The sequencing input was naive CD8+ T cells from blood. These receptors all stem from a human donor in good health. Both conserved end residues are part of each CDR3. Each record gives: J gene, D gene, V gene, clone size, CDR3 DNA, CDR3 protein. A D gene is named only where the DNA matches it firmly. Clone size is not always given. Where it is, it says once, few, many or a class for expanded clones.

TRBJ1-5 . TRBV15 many TGTGCCACCAGCAGGGCGGACAGTCAGCCCCAGCATTTT CATSRADSQPQHF
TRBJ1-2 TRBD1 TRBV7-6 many TGTGCCAGCAGCCCACCTACAGGGACAGGAACCTACACCTTC CASSPPTGTGTYTF
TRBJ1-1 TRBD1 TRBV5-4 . TGTGCCAGCAGCCCGTCCGCGGGACAGGGTCCAACTGAAGCTTTCTTT CASSPSAGQGPTEAFF
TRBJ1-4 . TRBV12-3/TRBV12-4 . TGTGCCAGCAGTTTTGGACCCAGTGAAAAACTGTTTTTT CASSFGPSEKLFF
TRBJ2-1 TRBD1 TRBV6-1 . TGTGCCAGCAGGGACAGGGGGTACAATGAGCAGTTCTTC CASRDRGYNEQFF
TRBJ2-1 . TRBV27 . TGTGCCAGCAGTTTCTATTGGGAGGTTGAGCAGTTCTTC CASSFYWEVEQFF
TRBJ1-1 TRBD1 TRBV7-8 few TGTGCCAGCAGCGGGACAGGGGCTAACACTGAAGCTTTCTTT CASSGTGANTEAFF
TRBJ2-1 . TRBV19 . TGTGCCAGTAGTCGGACTGCCAATGAGCAGTTCTTC CASSRTANEQFF
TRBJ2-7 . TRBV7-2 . TGTGCCAGCAGCTTAGGCCCCTTTCACGAGCAGTACTTC CASSLGPFHEQYF
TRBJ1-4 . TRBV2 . TGTGCCAGCAAGACACGGAAGAATGAAAAACTGTTTTTT CASKTRKNEKLFF
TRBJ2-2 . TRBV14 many TGTGCCAGCAGCCCGCGGGACGGCGGGGAGCTGTTTTTT CASSPRDGGELFF
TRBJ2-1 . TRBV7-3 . TGTGCCAGCAGCCCCACCGGGGGATACAATGAGCAGTTCTTC CASSPTGGYNEQFF
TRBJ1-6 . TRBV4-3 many TGCGCCAGCAGCCAACTTACGGGGTCACCCCTCCACTTT CASSQLTGSPLHF
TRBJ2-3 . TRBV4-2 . TGTGCCAGCAGCCAAGTGGGCAGCGGTAGCACAGATACGCAGTATTTT CASSQVGSGSTDTQYF
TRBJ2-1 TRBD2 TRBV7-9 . TGTGCCAGCAGCTTAGTCCACGGCGGGAGATACTATGAGCAGTTCTTC CASSLVHGGRYYEQFF
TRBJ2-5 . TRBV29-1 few TGCAGCGCCCTGGGGGGAGAAGGTCAAGAGACCCAGTACTTC CSALGGEGQETQYF
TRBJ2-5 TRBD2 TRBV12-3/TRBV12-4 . TGTGCCAGCAGTCACCGGGAGGGAGGGCAAGAGACCCAGTACTTC CASSHREGGQETQYF
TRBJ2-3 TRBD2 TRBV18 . TGTGCCAGCTCACCAGGGATCGAGCGGGAGTACCTCTACACAGATACGCAGTATTTT CASSPGIEREYLYTDTQYF
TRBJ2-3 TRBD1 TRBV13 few TGTGCCAGCAGCTCTGGACAGGTCTTCACAGATACGCAGTATTTT CASSSGQVFTDTQYF
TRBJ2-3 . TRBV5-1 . TGCGCCAGCAGCTTGGCCACGGGAGAGGAAGCGCCGGATACGCAGTATTTT CASSLATGEEAPDTQYF
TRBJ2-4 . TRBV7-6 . TGTGCCAGCAGCGAAACAGGGATAGCCAAAAACATTCAGTACTTC CASSETGIAKNIQYF
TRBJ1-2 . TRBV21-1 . TGTGCCAGCAGCAAAGAAGAGGGGAACTATGGCTACACCTTC CASSKEEGNYGYTF
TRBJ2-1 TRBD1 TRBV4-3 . TGCGCCAGCAGCCAATGGGACAGAAGCTCCTACAATGAGCAGTTCTTC CASSQWDRSSYNEQFF
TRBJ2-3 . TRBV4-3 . TGCGCCAGCAGCCAAGTGCCGGGAGTAGGTCAAGGGGCGGATACGCAGTATTTT CASSQVPGVGQGADTQYF
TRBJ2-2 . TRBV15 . TGTGCCACCAGCAGAGAAGGGACTTACCCCGGGGAGCTGTTTTTT CATSREGTYPGELFF
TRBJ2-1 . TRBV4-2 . TGTGCCAGCAGCCAAGAGGGAGGAGTAGTCTACAATGAGCAGTTCTTC CASSQEGGVVYNEQFF
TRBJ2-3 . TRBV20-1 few TGCAGTGCCGACTATAGTTTTACAGATACGCAGTATTTT CSADYSFTDTQYF
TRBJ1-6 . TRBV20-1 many TGCAGTGCTAAAGAGCTAGGGGAAGTTGATTCACCCCTCCACTTT CSAKELGEVDSPLHF
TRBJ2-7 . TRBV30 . TGTGCCTGGACCCAGGGGATCGGCTCCTACGAGCAGTACTTC CAWTQGIGSYEQYF
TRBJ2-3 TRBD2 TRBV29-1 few TGCAGCGTTGATGTCCTAGCGGGCTATAGCACAGATACGCAGTATTTT CSVDVLAGYSTDTQYF
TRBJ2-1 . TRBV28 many TGTGCCAGCAGTCCCCCGGCTTACAATGAGCAGTTCTTC CASSPPAYNEQFF
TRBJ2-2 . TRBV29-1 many TGCAGCATTAGTCTTTCTAACACCGGGGAGCTGTTTTTT CSISLSNTGELFF
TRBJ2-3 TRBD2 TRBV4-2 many TGTGCCAGCAGCCAATCGGGGGGAGCTCCAGATACGCAGTATTTT CASSQSGGAPDTQYF
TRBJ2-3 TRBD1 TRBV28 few TGTGCCAGCATTACAGGGGGGATTGGAACAGATACGCAGTATTTT CASITGGIGTDTQYF
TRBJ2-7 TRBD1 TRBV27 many TGTGCCAGCAGTTTAACGACAGGGGGCGTCGAGCAGTACTTC CASSLTTGGVEQYF
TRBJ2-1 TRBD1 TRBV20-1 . TGCAGTGCTAGGATCCGGGACAGGGGGCTCAATGAGCAGTTCTTC CSARIRDRGLNEQFF
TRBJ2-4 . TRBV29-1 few TGCAGCGTTGTGCAGAAAGGCAAAAACATTCAGTACTTC CSVVQKGKNIQYF
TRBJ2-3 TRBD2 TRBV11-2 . TGTGCCAGCAGCTCCGGGACTAGCGGGGCCACAGATACGCAGTATTTT CASSSGTSGATDTQYF
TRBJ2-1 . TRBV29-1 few TGCAGCGTTTCCGGGACAACGACCTACAATGAGCAGTTCTTC CSVSGTTTYNEQFF
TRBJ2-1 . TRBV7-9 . TGTGCCAGCAGCCATTGGGTCGGGGGCGGCAATGAGCAGTTCTTC CASSHWVGGGNEQFF